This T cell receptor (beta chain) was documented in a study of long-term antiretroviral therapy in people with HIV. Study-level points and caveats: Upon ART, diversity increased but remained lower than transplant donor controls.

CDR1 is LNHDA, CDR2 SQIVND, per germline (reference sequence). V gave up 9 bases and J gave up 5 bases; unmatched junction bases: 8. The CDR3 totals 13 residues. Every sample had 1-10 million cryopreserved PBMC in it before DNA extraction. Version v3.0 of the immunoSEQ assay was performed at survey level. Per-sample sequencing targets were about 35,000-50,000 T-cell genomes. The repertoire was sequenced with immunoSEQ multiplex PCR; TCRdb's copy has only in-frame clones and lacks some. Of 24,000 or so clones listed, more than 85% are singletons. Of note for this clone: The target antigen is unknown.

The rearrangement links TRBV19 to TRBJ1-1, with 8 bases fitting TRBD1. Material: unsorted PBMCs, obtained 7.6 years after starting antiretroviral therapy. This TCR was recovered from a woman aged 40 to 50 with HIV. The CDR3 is CASSDRGGTEAFF. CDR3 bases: TGTGCCAGCAGTGACAGGGGTGGGACTGAAGCTTTCTTT.